The T cell receptor beta chain under discussion was sequenced for a study of T cell responses to AZD1222 COVID-19 vaccine. This CDR3 has 13 amino acids. The junction had 4 bases not matched to a gene; V was cut back by 6 bases and J by 3 bases. Germline lookup yields CDR1 MNHEY and CDR2 SMNVEV (reference sequence). Assay: immunoSEQ multiplex PCR; the TCRdb copy retains only in-frame clones and omits some. The data contain roughly 120,000 clones, roughly 90% of them seen just once; the ten biggest clones take up 3.5% to 4.5%. The receptor was isolated from an adult who received the MenACWY meningococcal vaccine as a control. The chain couples TRBV27 to TRBJ1-1; 7 bases are a match to TRBD1. The specimen comprised peripheral blood, sampled 28 days after the second dose of the MenACWY control vaccine. CDR3 region: CASRRQGDTEAFF. CDR3 sequence (DNA): TGTGCCAGCAGAAGACAGGGTGACACTGAAGCTTTCTTT.